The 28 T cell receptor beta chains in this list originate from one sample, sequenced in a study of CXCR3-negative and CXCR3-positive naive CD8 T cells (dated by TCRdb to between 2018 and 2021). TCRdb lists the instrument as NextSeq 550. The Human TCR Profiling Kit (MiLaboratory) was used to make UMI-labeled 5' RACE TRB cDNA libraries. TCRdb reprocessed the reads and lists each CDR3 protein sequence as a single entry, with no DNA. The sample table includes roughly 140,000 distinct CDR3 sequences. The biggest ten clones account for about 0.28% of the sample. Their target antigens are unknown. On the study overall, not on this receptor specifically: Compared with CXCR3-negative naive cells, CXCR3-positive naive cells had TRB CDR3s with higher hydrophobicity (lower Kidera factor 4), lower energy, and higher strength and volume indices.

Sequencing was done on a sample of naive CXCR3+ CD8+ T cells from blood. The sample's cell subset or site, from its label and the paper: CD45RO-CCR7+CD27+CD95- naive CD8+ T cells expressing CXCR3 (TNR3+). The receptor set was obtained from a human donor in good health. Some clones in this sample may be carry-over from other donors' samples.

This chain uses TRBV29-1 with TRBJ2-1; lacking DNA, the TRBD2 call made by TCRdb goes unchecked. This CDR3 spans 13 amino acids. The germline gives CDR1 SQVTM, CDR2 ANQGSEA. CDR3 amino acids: CSVRTSGSNEQFF.

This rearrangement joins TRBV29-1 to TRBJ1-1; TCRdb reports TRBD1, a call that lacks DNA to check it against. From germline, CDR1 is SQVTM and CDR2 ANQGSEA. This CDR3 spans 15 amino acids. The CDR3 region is CSVAETGQPNTEAFF.

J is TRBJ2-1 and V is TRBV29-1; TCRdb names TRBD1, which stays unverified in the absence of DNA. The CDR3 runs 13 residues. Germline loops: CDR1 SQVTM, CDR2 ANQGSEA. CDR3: CSVERRGGNEQFF.

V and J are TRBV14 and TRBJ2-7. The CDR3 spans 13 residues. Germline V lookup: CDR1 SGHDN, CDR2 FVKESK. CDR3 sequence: CASSLTFSYEQYF.

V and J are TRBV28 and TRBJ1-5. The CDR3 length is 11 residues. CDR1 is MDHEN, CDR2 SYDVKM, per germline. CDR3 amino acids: CASRDSQPQHF.

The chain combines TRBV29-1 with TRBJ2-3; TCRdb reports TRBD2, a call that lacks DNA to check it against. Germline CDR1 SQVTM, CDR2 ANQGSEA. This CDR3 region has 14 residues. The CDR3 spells CSVGLAESTDTQYF.

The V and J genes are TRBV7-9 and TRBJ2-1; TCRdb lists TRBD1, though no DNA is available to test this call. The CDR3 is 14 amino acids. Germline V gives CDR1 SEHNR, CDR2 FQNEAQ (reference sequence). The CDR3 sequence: CASSGRDGNNEQFF.

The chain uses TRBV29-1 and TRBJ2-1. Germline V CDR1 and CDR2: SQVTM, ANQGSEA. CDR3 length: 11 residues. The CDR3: CSALRDNEQFF.

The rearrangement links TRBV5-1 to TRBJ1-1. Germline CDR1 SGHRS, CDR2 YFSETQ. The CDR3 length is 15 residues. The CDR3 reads CASSLVAVGGTEAFF.

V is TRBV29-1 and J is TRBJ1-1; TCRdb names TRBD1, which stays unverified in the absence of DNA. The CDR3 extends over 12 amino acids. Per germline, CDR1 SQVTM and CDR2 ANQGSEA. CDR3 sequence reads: CSVATANTEAFF. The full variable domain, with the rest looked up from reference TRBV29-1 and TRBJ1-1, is SAVISQKPSRDICQRGTSLTIQCQVDSQVTMMFWYRQQPGQSLTLIATANQGSEATYESGFVIDKFPISRPNLTFSTLTVSNMSPEDSSIYLCSVATANTEAFFGQGTRLTVV.

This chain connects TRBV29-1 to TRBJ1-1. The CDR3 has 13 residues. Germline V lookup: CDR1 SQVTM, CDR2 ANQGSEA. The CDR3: CSTHGGPGSIAFF.

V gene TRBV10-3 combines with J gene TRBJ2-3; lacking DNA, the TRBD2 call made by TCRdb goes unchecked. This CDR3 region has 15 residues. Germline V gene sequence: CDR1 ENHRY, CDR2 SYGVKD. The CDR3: CAISDPSGATDTQYF.

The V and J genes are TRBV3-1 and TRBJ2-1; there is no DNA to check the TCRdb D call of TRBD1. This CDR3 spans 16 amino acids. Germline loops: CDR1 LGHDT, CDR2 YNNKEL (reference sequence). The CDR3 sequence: CASSQDWERAYNEQFF.

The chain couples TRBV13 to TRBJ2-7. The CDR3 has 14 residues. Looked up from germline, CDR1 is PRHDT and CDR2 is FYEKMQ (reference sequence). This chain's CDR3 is CASSGVDVPYEQYF.

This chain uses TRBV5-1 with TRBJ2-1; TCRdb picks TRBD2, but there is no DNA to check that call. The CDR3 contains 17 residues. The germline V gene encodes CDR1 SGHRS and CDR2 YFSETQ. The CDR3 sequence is CASSPQGASPVDNEQFF.

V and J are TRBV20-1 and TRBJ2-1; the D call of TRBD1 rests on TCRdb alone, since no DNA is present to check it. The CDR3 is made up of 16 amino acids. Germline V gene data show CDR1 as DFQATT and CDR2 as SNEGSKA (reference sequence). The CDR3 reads CSARDPDRGRLDEQFF.

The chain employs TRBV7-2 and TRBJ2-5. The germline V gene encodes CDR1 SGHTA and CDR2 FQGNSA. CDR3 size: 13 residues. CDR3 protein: CASSPTSWETQYF.

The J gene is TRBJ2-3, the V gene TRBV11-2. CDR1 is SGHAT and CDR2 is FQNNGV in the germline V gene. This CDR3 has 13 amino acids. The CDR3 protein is CASSLIRGDTQYF.

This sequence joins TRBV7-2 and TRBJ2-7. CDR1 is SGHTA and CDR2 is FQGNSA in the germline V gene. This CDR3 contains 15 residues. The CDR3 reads CASSLTRGYRDEQYF.

Here the CDR3 reads CASSSPGLRETQYF. The rearrangement links TRBV7-3 to TRBJ2-5; TCRdb calls TRBD2, which cannot be checked without DNA. The V gene's germline CDR1 is SGHTA and CDR2 FQGTGA. This CDR3 is built from 14 residues. The whole variable domain, filled in from reference TRBV7-3 and TRBJ2-5, reads GAGVSQTPSNKVTEKGKYVELRCDPISGHTALYWYRQSLGQGPEFLIYFQGTGAADDSGLPNDRFFAVRPEGSVSTLKIQRTERGDSAVYLCASSSPGLRETQYFGPGTRLLVL.

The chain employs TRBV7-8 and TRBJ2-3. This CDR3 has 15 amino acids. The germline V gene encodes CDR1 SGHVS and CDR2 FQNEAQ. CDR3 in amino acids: CASSDPRSSTDTQYF.

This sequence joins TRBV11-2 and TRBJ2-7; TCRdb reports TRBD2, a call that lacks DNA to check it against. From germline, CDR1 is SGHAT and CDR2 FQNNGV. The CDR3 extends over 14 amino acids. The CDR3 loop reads CASSLSSGSYEQYF.

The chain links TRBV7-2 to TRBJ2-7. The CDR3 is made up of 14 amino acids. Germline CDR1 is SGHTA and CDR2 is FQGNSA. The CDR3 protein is CASSYVPDVYEQYF.

CDR3 loop: CASSPGTDSYEQYF. The chain recombines TRBV4-1 with TRBJ2-7. Germline values: CDR1 MGHRA, CDR2 YSYEKL. The length of the CDR3 is 14 residues.

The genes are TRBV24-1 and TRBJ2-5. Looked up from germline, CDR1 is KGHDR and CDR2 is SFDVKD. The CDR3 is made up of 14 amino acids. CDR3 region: CATSDLLTPETQYF.

CDR3 region: CASSSRPRGVGTYEQYF. The chain employs TRBV7-9 and TRBJ2-7; TCRdb's D call of TRBD2 is untestable without DNA. This CDR3 is 17 amino acids long. Germline CDR1 is SEHNR and CDR2 is FQNEAQ (reference sequence).

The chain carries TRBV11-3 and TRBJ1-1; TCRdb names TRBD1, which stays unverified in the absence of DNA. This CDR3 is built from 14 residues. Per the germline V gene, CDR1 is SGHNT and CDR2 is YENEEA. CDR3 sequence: CASSSGTPDTEAFF.

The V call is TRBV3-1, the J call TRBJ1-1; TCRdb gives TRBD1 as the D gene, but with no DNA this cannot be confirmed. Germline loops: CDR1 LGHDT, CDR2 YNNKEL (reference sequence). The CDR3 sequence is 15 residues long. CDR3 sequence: CASSQAWTANTEAFF.